This T cell receptor (beta chain) is from a study of T cell responses to AZD1222 COVID-19 vaccine. Study context: Second doses at about 4 or about 12 weeks were pooled. Study results and limitations: The study found Spike-specific TCR breadth and depth rose after two AZD1222 doses. Repertoire collection took place solely once the T cell response had peaked.

In the case of this clone: Its antigen is as yet unknown.

Assay: immunoSEQ multiplex PCR; the TCRdb copy retains only in-frame clones and omits some. The sample includes approximately 140,000 clones, around 88% of them seen just once. The CDR3 is made up of 14 amino acids. In germline, CDR1 is SNHLY, CDR2 FYNNEI. Trimming shortened V by 7 bases and J by 4 bases, and 13 bases separated the two germline ends. The genes are TRBV2 and TRBJ2-2; a possible D gene is TRBD1 (5 bases). The origin of this receptor is an adult in good health. Here the sequenced sample was peripheral blood, taken on day 0 of AZD1222 vaccination. Here the CDR3 DNA reads TGTGCCAGCAATGGGGCGTCAGGCACCGGGGAGCTGTTTTTT. It translates to CASNGASGTGELFF.